The 5 T cell receptor beta chains below come from one sample, sequenced in a study of CD8 T cells in Susac syndrome (dated 2019 in TCRdb). Library prep was done by the immunoSEQ multiplex PCR assay. RNA was extracted with the RNeasy kit and about 0.5 to 1 ug was reverse transcribed using random hexamers. TCRdb redid the processing of the public reads, applying fastp at Q25 and MiXCR, and retained in-frame beta chains. Rows matching on CDR3 protein sequence are summarized as one entry with the most common DNA and genes. Recorded for this sample are 130,000 or so distinct CDR3 sequences; 96% of them occurred a single time. Roughly 0.14% of the sample goes to the ten largest clones. Sequenced input: CD4+ T cells from PBMCs. These receptors originate from a human donor with Susac syndrome.

This chain connects TRBV18 to TRBJ2-5; 7 nucleotides agree with TRBD2. Germline V gene lookup returns CDR1 KGHSH and CDR2 LQKENI. CDR3 length equals 15 residues. After removal of 2 bases from V and 5 bases from J, the junction contained 8 bases not matched to a gene. CDR3: CASSPFKTGGETQYF. CDR3 bases: TGTGCCAGCTCACCATTTAAGACGGGAGGCGAGACCCAGTACTTC. The variable domain in full, completed from reference TRBV18 and TRBJ2-5, reads NAGVMQNPRHLVRRRGQEARLRCSPMKGHSHVYWYRQLPEEGLKFMVYLQKENIIDESGMPKERFSAEFPKEGPSILRIQQVVRGDSAAYFCASSPFKTGGETQYFGPGTRLLVL.

This clonotype was picked up one time. This chain uses TRBV20-1 with TRBJ2-3, with no clear D. The CDR3 has 14 residues. The germline V gene has CDR1 DFQATT and CDR2 SNEGSKA (reference sequence). Trimming removed 3 bases at V and 1 base at J, with 11 bases between. As DNA, the CDR3 is TGCAGTGCTAGCCCCGTTGGCGGCACAGATACGCAGTATTTT. This translates into CSASPVGGTDTQYF.

J is TRBJ1-5 and V is TRBV5-4; D is perhaps TRBD1 (6 bases). Germline-derived CDR1 and CDR2 are SGHNT and YYREEE (reference sequence). The V and J ends lost 2 bases and 2 bases respectively, with 8 bases between them. CDR3 size: 14 residues. Here the CDR3 reads CASSLQGGNQPQHF. Here the CDR3 DNA reads TGTGCCAGCAGCTTACAGGGTGGCAATCAGCCCCAGCATTTT.

The chain couples TRBV30 to TRBJ1-2; D remains ambiguous. Trimming removed 2 bases from V and 8 bases from J, with 12 bases in between. The germline CDR1 and CDR2 sequences are GTSNPN and SVGIG (reference sequence). This CDR3 has 12 residues. For the CDR3, the DNA is TGTGCCTGGAGTCGAGACACTGGGGGCTACACCTTC. Translation: CAWSRDTGGYTF.

J is TRBJ2-1 and V is TRBV28; D not certain. Per germline, CDR1 MDHEN and CDR2 SYDVKM. Trimming removed 8 bases from V and 9 bases from J, with 14 bases in between. The CDR3 totals 12 residues. For the CDR3, the DNA is TGTGCCAGCTTAGGTCTGTGGACTGAGCAGTTCTTC. This codes for CASLGLWTEQFF.